Each of the 10 T cell receptor beta chains below was sequenced from the same sample in a study of cytomegalovirus exposure and HLA in healthy donors. PCR used 60 Vbeta primers and 13 Jbeta primers. Here immunoSEQ multiplex PCR was the method, and the copy in TCRdb shows in-frame clones only, minus some. The top ten clones hold under 4% of a sample with around 150,000 clones, 70% to 80% of them seen once. Sequences were obtained from PBMCs. The receptors were gathered from a human donor in good health.

The rearrangement joins TRBV28 to TRBJ1-1; 8 nucleotides match TRBD1. The germline CDR1 and CDR2 sequences are MDHEN and SYDVKM. This CDR3 contains 15 residues. Unmatched junction bases numbered 12, after V lost 7 bases and J lost 5 bases. CDR3 protein: CASTDRGGGWTEAFF. The CDR3 nucleotides are TGTGCCAGCACCGACAGGGGAGGAGGCTGGACTGAAGCTTTCTTT.

On this clone: The junction shows a germline mismatch at one end, possibly a read error. The chain carries TRBV6-1 and TRBJ1-2, with D hard to call. CDR1 MNHNS and CDR2 SASEGT come from the germline V gene. This CDR3 region has 11 residues. The CDR3 DNA follows: TGTGCCAGCAGCCCCTTAGGCGGCTACCCCTTC. This codes for CASSPLGGYPF.

The chain is built from TRBV19 and TRBJ1-2; TRBD1 aligns across 10 bases. Unmatched junction bases numbered 9, after V lost 7 bases and J lost 7 bases. Germline lookup yields CDR1 LNHDA and CDR2 SQIVND (reference sequence). This CDR3 spans 14 amino acids. The CDR3 DNA reads TGTGCCAGTACCGCCGGGACAGGGGCCCGTGGCTACACCTTC. The encoded protein is CASTAGTGARGYTF.

This clone came up a few times. This rearrangement joins TRBV7-3 to TRBJ2-5; 14 bases agree with TRBD2. Germline trimming cut 5 bases from V and 4 bases from J; bases unmatched to any gene: 3. This CDR3 has 15 residues. Germline V lookup: CDR1 SGHTA, CDR2 FQGTGA. CDR3 bases: TGTGCCAGCAGCCGGACTAGCGGGAGGTCAGAGACCCAGTACTTC. It specifies CASSRTSGRSETQYF.

The rearrangement joins TRBV4-1 to TRBJ2-3; the D gene is possibly TRBD1 (5 bases). Germline V gene sequence: CDR1 MGHRA, CDR2 YSYEKL. Trimming took 3 bases from V and 3 from J, leaving 19 bases between them. The CDR3 is 17 amino acids. CDR3: CASSHPPRPGITDTQYF. For the CDR3, the DNA is TGCGCCAGCAGCCACCCCCCTCGGCCAGGGATTACAGATACGCAGTATTTT.

This clone was seen more than once but under ten times. V is TRBV10-3 and J is TRBJ1-5; D gene uncertain. CDR1 ENHRY and CDR2 SYGVKD come from the germline V gene. V was trimmed by 3 bases and J by 0 bases, leaving 9 bases between them. The CDR3 sequence is 15 residues long. This CDR3 reads CAISDRRNSNQPQHF. The CDR3, as DNA: TGTGCCATCAGTGATCGGAGGAATAGCAATCAGCCCCAGCATTTT.

The rearrangement links TRBV4-1 to TRBJ1-1, with D unresolved. CDR1 and CDR2 from the germline V gene are MGHRA and YSYEKL. The CDR3 totals 15 residues. The ends were cut back, 1 base at V and 0 bases at J, with 9 bases in the middle. CDR3 DNA: TGCGCCAGCAGCCAAGTGGGCAGCCTGAACACTGAAGCTTTCTTT. It encodes CASSQVGSLNTEAFF.

The J gene is TRBJ1-1, the V gene TRBV7-9, with 7 bases matching TRBD1. This CDR3 comprises 17 residues. With 5 bases clipped from V and 2 bases from J, the junction kept 14 bases outside the gene matches. The germline CDR1 and CDR2 sequences are SEHNR and FQNEAQ (reference sequence). The CDR3 nucleotides are TGTGCCAGCAGCATTGGACAGGAGGGTATCTCCAACACTGAAGCTTTCTTT. Its translation: CASSIGQEGISNTEAFF.

J is TRBJ2-5 and V is TRBV6-5, with D possibly matching TRBD2 (5 bases). The CDR3 covers 15 residues. Germline-derived CDR1 and CDR2 are MNHEY and SVGAGI. The V end was cut by 0 bases, the J end by 2 bases, with 10 bases between. CDR3 residues: CASSYSELVQETQYF. The CDR3 DNA reads as TGTGCCAGCAGTTACTCGGAACTAGTTCAAGAGACCCAGTACTTC.

This sequence joins TRBV4-1 and TRBJ1-5, with a tentative D call TRBD1 (5 bases). Germline V gene lookup returns CDR1 MGHRA and CDR2 YSYEKL. V was clipped by 4 bases and J by 7 bases, with 20 bases between them. The CDR3 length is 16 residues. For the CDR3, the DNA is TGCGCCAGCAGCCTCCCAAATGCTAGGGGCGTACAGCCCCAGCATTTT. Translated: CASSLPNARGVQPQHF.